These T cell receptor beta chains were read from a single sample in a study of shared clonotypes between healthy human individuals. Profiled with immunoSEQ multiplex PCR; TCRdb holds only in-frame clones, not every one. The data hold about 1 million clones, with 65% to 80% observed a single time. Source material: memory CD4+ T cells sorted from blood. These receptor sequences come from a man between 18 and 35 years old in good health. Each CDR3 is given with its conserved first and last residue. The D gene is left open where the match is weak. Rows give clone size only sometimes, using once, few, many, or a class for an expanded clone.

D,J,size,V,CDR3,DNA
.,TRBJ1-2,.,TRBV2,CASSGGWGAENYGYTF,TGTGCCAGCAGTGGTGGGTGGGGGGCAGAGAACTATGGCTACACCTTC
TRBD2,TRBJ2-5,.,TRBV19,CASSIGSGGETQYF,TGTGCCAGTAGTATAGGAAGCGGGGGAGAGACCCAGTACTTC
.,TRBJ2-6,.,TRBV5-4,CASSLTKGGGANVLTF,TGTGCCAGCAGCTTAACTAAAGGCGGTGGGGCCAACGTCCTGACTTTC
.,TRBJ1-2,many,TRBV7-9,CASSLDSGNGPGYTF,TGTGCCAGCAGCTTAGATTCAGGGAACGGGCCAGGCTACACCTTC
TRBD1,TRBJ1-1,.,TRBV9,CASSIWTGTNTEAFF,TGTGCCAGCAGCATATGGACAGGGACGAACACTGAAGCTTTCTTT
.,TRBJ1-1,.,TRBV29-1,CSVEAGVDTEAFF,TGCAGCGTTGAAGCGGGGGTAGACACTGAAGCTTTCTTT
.,TRBJ2-2,.,TRBV11-2,CASSLGGTTGELFF,TGTGCCAGCAGCTTAGGAGGGACCACCGGGGAGCTGTTTTTT
TRBD2,TRBJ2-4,.,TRBV5-1,CASSLDPSGKKENIQYF,TGCGCCAGCAGCTTGGATCCTAGCGGTAAAAAGGAAAACATTCAGTACTTC
.,TRBJ2-2,.,TRBV6-1,CASTSTGTVGELFF,TGTGCCAGCACCAGTACAGGGACGGTCGGGGAGCTGTTTTTT
.,TRBJ1-2,.,TRBV5-6,CASRGYGAGYGYTF,TGTGCCAGCAGGGGCTACGGGGCTGGCTATGGCTACACCTTC
.,TRBJ2-1,.,TRBV11-3,CASSFSSAGGEQFF,TGTGCCAGCAGCTTTTCTAGCGCCGGCGGTGAGCAGTTCTTC
.,TRBJ2-1,.,TRBV9,CASSVGSISARQFF,TGTGCCAGCAGCGTAGGAAGTATATCGGCTCGGCAGTTCTTC
.,TRBJ2-2,.,TRBV30,CAWRTGHTGELFF,TGTGCCTGGAGGACGGGACACACCGGGGAGCTGTTTTTT
.,TRBJ1-1,once,TRBV5-1,CASSLGGLTEAFF,TGCGCCAGCAGCTTGGGGGGCCTGACTGAAGCTTTCTTT
TRBD1,TRBJ2-7,.,TRBV7-8,CASSPMGQGTYEQYF,TGTGCCAGCAGCCCCATGGGACAGGGGACCTACGAGCAGTACTTC
.,TRBJ2-3,.,TRBV27,CASSYRVSTDTQYF,TGTGCCAGCAGTTATCGGGTGAGCACAGATACGCAGTATTTT
TRBD2,TRBJ2-3,.,TRBV19,CASSIGRLAGGQRLSTDTQYF,TGTGCCAGTAGTATAGGTCGCCTAGCGGGAGGCCAACGGCTTAGCACAGATACGCAGTATTTT
.,TRBJ2-3,.,TRBV19,CASSPEDAQDTQYF,TGTGCCAGTTCCCCGGAGGACGCCCAAGATACGCAGTATTTT
.,TRBJ2-5,.,TRBV5-1,CASSPQPDRTEETQYF,TGCGCCAGCAGCCCCCAACCCGACAGGACAGAAGAGACCCAGTACTTC
.,TRBJ2-2,.,TRBV2,CASRGDGRGTGELFF,TGTGCCAGCAGGGGGGACGGGCGGGGCACCGGGGAGCTGTTTTTT
.,TRBJ1-4,.,TRBV19,CASTTPATNEKLFF,TGTGCCAGTACTACCCCCGCAACTAATGAAAAACTGTTTTTT
.,TRBJ1-4,.,TRBV28,CASSSTNEKLFF,TGTGCCAGCAGCTCCACTAATGAAAAACTGTTTTTT
TRBD1,TRBJ1-5,once,TRBV28,CASSSGTGSIQPQHF,TGTGCCAGCAGTTCAGGGACAGGGTCAATTCAGCCCCAGCATTTT
.,TRBJ2-3,once,TRBV6-1,CASNLWTDTQYF,TGTGCCAGCAACCTCTGGACAGATACGCAGTATTTT
TRBD1,TRBJ1-3,.,TRBV7-2,CASRQDRGGNTIYF,TGTGCCAGCAGACAGGACAGGGGAGGAAACACCATATATTTT
.,TRBJ2-2,.,TRBV7-2,CASSLVGSGGVQTGELFF,TGTGCCAGCAGCTTAGTCGGTAGCGGTGGCGTTCAGACCGGGGAGCTGTTTTTT
.,TRBJ2-2,once,TRBV19,CASSIDRVGTGELFF,TGTGCCAGTAGTATAGATAGGGTTGGCACCGGGGAGCTGTTTTTT
.,TRBJ2-7,.,TRBV11-3,CASSNSLWDTYEQYF,TGTGCCAGCAGCAATAGCCTCTGGGATACCTACGAGCAGTACTTC
.,TRBJ1-6,.,TRBV6-5,CASTRGGGPSPLHF,TGTGCCAGCACCCGAGGGGGGGGCCCCTCACCCCTCCACTTT
TRBD1,TRBJ1-2,.,TRBV18,CASSQPGQAHSYGYTF,TGTGCCAGCTCACAACCGGGACAGGCACACTCCTATGGCTACACCTTC
TRBD2,TRBJ2-1,.,TRBV9,CASSPRLAGGYNEQFF,TGTGCCAGCAGCCCCCGACTAGCGGGGGGTTACAATGAGCAGTTCTTC
TRBD1,TRBJ1-4,.,TRBV6-5,CASSWGQGGRKLFF,TGTGCCAGCAGCTGGGGACAGGGAGGGCGAAAACTGTTTTTT
TRBD1,TRBJ2-7,.,TRBV10-3,CASSYSSQGADEQYF,TGTGCCAGCAGTTACTCATCGCAGGGGGCAGATGAGCAGTACTTC
.,TRBJ2-7,.,TRBV5-6,CASSLGVYGTGQYF,TGTGCCAGCAGCCTTGGGGTTTATGGTACGGGGCAGTACTTC
TRBD2,TRBJ2-3,.,TRBV14,CASSQGGSGRGQF,TGTGCCAGCAGCCAAGGCGGTAGCGGGCGGGGTCAGTTT
.,TRBJ1-1,few,TRBV6-6,CASSPPQRTEAFF,TGTGCCAGCAGTCCCCCCCAGCGGACTGAAGCTTTCTTT
TRBD1,TRBJ1-1,.,TRBV11-2,CASSLTGAYTEAFF,TGTGCCAGCAGCTTAACAGGGGCCTACACTGAAGCTTTCTTT
TRBD1,TRBJ2-7,.,TRBV7-2,CASSRGQGITYEQYF,TGTGCCAGCAGCCGAGGACAGGGAATAACCTACGAGCAGTACTTC
.,TRBJ2-7,.,TRBV10-1,CASSSGPGPFSEQYF,TGCGCCAGCAGTTCCGGCCCCGGGCCCTTCAGCGAGCAGTACTTC
.,TRBJ2-7,.,TRBV14,CASSQVYEQYF,TGTGCCAGCAGCCAAGTTTACGAGCAGTACTTC
TRBD2,TRBJ2-7,.,TRBV6-4,CASSDSQKTSGSFDEQYF,TGTGCCAGCAGTGACTCACAAAAGACTAGCGGGAGCTTTGACGAGCAGTACTTC
TRBD1,TRBJ1-4,.,TRBV5-6,CASSNIDRAVVGVEKLFF,TGTGCCAGCAGCAACATAGACAGGGCCGTTGTTGGAGTTGAAAAACTGTTTTTT
TRBD1,TRBJ1-1,.,TRBV2,CASSEQGAGTEAFF,TGTGCCAGCAGTGAACAGGGGGCAGGGACTGAAGCTTTCTTT
.,TRBJ2-7,once,TRBV5-6,CASSKKPGAGGSYEQYF,TGTGCCAGCAGCAAAAAGCCGGGAGCGGGCGGATCCTACGAGCAGTACTTC